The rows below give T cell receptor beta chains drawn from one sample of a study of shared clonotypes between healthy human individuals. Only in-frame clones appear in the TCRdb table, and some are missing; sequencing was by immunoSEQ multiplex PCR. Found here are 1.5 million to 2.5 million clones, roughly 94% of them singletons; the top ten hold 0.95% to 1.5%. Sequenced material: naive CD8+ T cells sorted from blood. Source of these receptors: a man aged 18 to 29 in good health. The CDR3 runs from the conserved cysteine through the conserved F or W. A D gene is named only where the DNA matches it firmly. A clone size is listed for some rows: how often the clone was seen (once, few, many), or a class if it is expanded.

CDR3 DNA: TGTGCCAGCAGCCGGCGGCGGGAGGAGGGCACAGATACGCAGTATTTT
CDR3 protein: CASSRRREEGTDTQYF
J gene: TRBJ2-3
V gene: TRBV7-8
CDR3 length: 16
D gene: TRBD2
clone size: .

CDR3 DNA: TGTGCCACCAGCAAATTGGGAGGGGGGAACACTGAAGCTTTCTTT
CDR3 protein: CATSKLGGGNTEAFF
J gene: TRBJ1-1
V gene: TRBV15
CDR3 length: 15
D gene: .
clone size: .

CDR3 DNA: TGTGCCAGCAGCTTCAGGGACAGGGTACCCTACGAGCAGTACTTC
CDR3 protein: CASSFRDRVPYEQYF
J gene: TRBJ2-7
V gene: TRBV5-6
CDR3 length: 15
D gene: TRBD1
clone size: .

CDR3 DNA: TGTGCCAGCAGGGTGACTAGCGAGATAGCCTACGAGCAGTACTTC
CDR3 protein: CASRVTSEIAYEQYF
J gene: TRBJ2-7
V gene: TRBV6-6
CDR3 length: 15
D gene: TRBD2
clone size: .

CDR3 DNA: TGCGCCAGCAGCTTTGAATTAGGGGAACGCTATAATTCACCCCTCCACTTT
CDR3 protein: CASSFELGERYNSPLHF
J gene: TRBJ1-6
V gene: TRBV5-1
CDR3 length: 17
D gene: .
clone size: .

CDR3 DNA: TGTGCCAGCAGTCCTAGCGGGGGCTCCTACAATGAGCAGTTCTTC
CDR3 protein: CASSPSGGSYNEQFF
J gene: TRBJ2-1
V gene: TRBV6-5
CDR3 length: 15
D gene: TRBD2
clone size: .

CDR3 DNA: TGTGCCAGCTGGGAAGCCCCAGGCGAGCAGTACTTC
CDR3 protein: CASWEAPGEQYF
J gene: TRBJ2-7
V gene: TRBV6-5
CDR3 length: 12
D gene: .
clone size: .

CDR3 DNA: TGTGCCAGCGTTTACGGCACTGAAGCTTTCTTT
CDR3 protein: CASVYGTEAFF
J gene: TRBJ1-1
V gene: TRBV6-5
CDR3 length: 11
D gene: .
clone size: .

CDR3 DNA: TGTGCCACGGAGAACACTGAAGCTTTCTTT
CDR3 protein: CATENTEAFF
J gene: TRBJ1-1
V gene: TRBV6-6
CDR3 length: 10
D gene: .
clone size: .

CDR3 DNA: TGTGCCAGCAGTTACTCGGGACAGGGGAATTCACCCCTCCACTTT
CDR3 protein: CASSYSGQGNSPLHF
J gene: TRBJ1-6
V gene: TRBV6-5
CDR3 length: 15
D gene: TRBD1
clone size: .

CDR3 DNA: TGTGCCAGCAGCTTAGGCGCCCAGGGGTCTCTGGACGAGCAGTACTTC
CDR3 protein: CASSLGAQGSLDEQYF
J gene: TRBJ2-7
V gene: TRBV7-9
CDR3 length: 16
D gene: .
clone size: .

CDR3 DNA: TGTGCCAGCAAGGGCAGCGGGTTCGCCGGGGAGCTGTTTTTT
CDR3 protein: CASKGSGFAGELFF
J gene: TRBJ2-2
V gene: TRBV27
CDR3 length: 14
D gene: .
clone size: .

CDR3 DNA: TGTGCCAGCAGCATCACTAGCGGGGGGGATCCCGGGGAGCTGTTTTTT
CDR3 protein: CASSITSGGDPGELFF
J gene: TRBJ2-2
V gene: TRBV7-8
CDR3 length: 16
D gene: TRBD2
clone size: .

CDR3 DNA: TGTGCCTGGAGTGTACCCGGGCTTGTCTACGAGCAGTACTTC
CDR3 protein: CAWSVPGLVYEQYF
J gene: TRBJ2-7
V gene: TRBV30
CDR3 length: 14
D gene: .
clone size: .

CDR3 DNA: TGTGCCAGCTCGGAATTCTACGAGCAGTACTTC
CDR3 protein: CASSEFYEQYF
J gene: TRBJ2-7
V gene: TRBV18
CDR3 length: 11
D gene: .
clone size: .

CDR3 DNA: TGTGCCAGCAGTTTAGAGCGGGGGGGCCGGGAGCAGTTCTTC
CDR3 protein: CASSLERGGREQFF
J gene: TRBJ2-1
V gene: TRBV27
CDR3 length: 14
D gene: TRBD2
clone size: .

CDR3 DNA: TGTGCCAGCAGCCGAACCCCCACCGGGACAGGGGACACCGGGGAGCTGTTTTTT
CDR3 protein: CASSRTPTGTGDTGELFF
J gene: TRBJ2-2
V gene: TRBV11-2
CDR3 length: 18
D gene: TRBD1
clone size: .

CDR3 DNA: TGCGCCAGCAGCCCCACTAGCGGTCCTGGCGAGACCCAGTACTTC
CDR3 protein: CASSPTSGPGETQYF
J gene: TRBJ2-5
V gene: TRBV4-3
CDR3 length: 15
D gene: TRBD2
clone size: .

CDR3 DNA: TGTGCCAGCAGTTTATATGAGGGTTACGAGCAGTACTTC
CDR3 protein: CASSLYEGYEQYF
J gene: TRBJ2-7
V gene: TRBV27
CDR3 length: 13
D gene: .
clone size: .

CDR3 DNA: TGCGCCAGCAGCCCCTTTACGGACCAGCCCCAGCATTTT
CDR3 protein: CASSPFTDQPQHF
J gene: TRBJ1-5
V gene: TRBV4-1
CDR3 length: 13
D gene: .
clone size: .

CDR3 DNA: TGCGCCAGCAGCTTGGTGGCGAACACTGAAGCTTTCTTT
CDR3 protein: CASSLVANTEAFF
J gene: TRBJ1-1
V gene: TRBV5-1
CDR3 length: 13
D gene: .
clone size: few

CDR3 DNA: TGTGCCAGCAGCTTAGGTCCGGCTGGGTTGAATGAGCAGTTCTTC
CDR3 protein: CASSLGPAGLNEQFF
J gene: TRBJ2-1
V gene: TRBV7-2
CDR3 length: 15
D gene: .
clone size: .

CDR3 DNA: TGTGCTAGCAGCGCCCCCGGGGGACAGGGCTCTGGAAACACCATATATTTT
CDR3 protein: CASSAPGGQGSGNTIYF
J gene: TRBJ1-3
V gene: TRBV7-7
CDR3 length: 17
D gene: TRBD1
clone size: .

CDR3 DNA: TGTGCCAGCAGCGTAGACGGAGGCTACACCTTC
CDR3 protein: CASSVDGGYTF
J gene: TRBJ1-2
V gene: TRBV9
CDR3 length: 11
D gene: .
clone size: .

CDR3 DNA: TGTGCCAGTAGTATCGGGGAAGTTTCTTCCTACGAGCAGTACTTC
CDR3 protein: CASSIGEVSSYEQYF
J gene: TRBJ2-7
V gene: TRBV19
CDR3 length: 15
D gene: .
clone size: .

CDR3 DNA: TGTGCCAGCAGCCACGATTACGAGCAGTACTTC
CDR3 protein: CASSHDYEQYF
J gene: TRBJ2-7
V gene: TRBV7-9
CDR3 length: 11
D gene: .
clone size: .

CDR3 DNA: TGTGCCAGCAGTGACAGGGGCCCTTTCTATAATTCACCCCTCCACTTT
CDR3 protein: CASSDRGPFYNSPLHF
J gene: TRBJ1-6
V gene: TRBV27
CDR3 length: 16
D gene: TRBD1
clone size: .

CDR3 DNA: TGTGCCAGTAGTATCGGGGCAGCTAACTATGGCTACACCTTC
CDR3 protein: CASSIGAANYGYTF
J gene: TRBJ1-2
V gene: TRBV19
CDR3 length: 14
D gene: .
clone size: once

CDR3 DNA: TGTGCCAGCAGCTTAGAGGGGGGGTCCCTGGAGACCCAGTACTTC
CDR3 protein: CASSLEGGSLETQYF
J gene: TRBJ2-5
V gene: TRBV13
CDR3 length: 15
D gene: .
clone size: .

CDR3 DNA: TGTGCCAGCAGTTTAACGGCAGGGTGGGACACTGAAGCTTTCTTT
CDR3 protein: CASSLTAGWDTEAFF
J gene: TRBJ1-1
V gene: TRBV27
CDR3 length: 15
D gene: .
clone size: once

CDR3 DNA: TGTGCCAGCAGCGCCTCCGGGACTAGGGGCATCGAGCAGTACTTC
CDR3 protein: CASSASGTRGIEQYF
J gene: TRBJ2-7
V gene: TRBV5-4
CDR3 length: 15
D gene: TRBD2
clone size: .

CDR3 DNA: TGCGCCAGCAGCCAAGAGTACACCCAAGAGACCCAGTACTTC
CDR3 protein: CASSQEYTQETQYF
J gene: TRBJ2-5
V gene: TRBV4-3
CDR3 length: 14
D gene: .
clone size: .

CDR3 DNA: TGTGCCAGCAGACTAGCGGGGACCACCGGGGAGCTGTTTTTT
CDR3 protein: CASRLAGTTGELFF
J gene: TRBJ2-2
V gene: TRBV27
CDR3 length: 14
D gene: TRBD2
clone size: .

CDR3 DNA: TGTGCCAGCAGCCCCCCGCTAGCGGCATTCTACGAGCAGTACTTC
CDR3 protein: CASSPPLAAFYEQYF
J gene: TRBJ2-7
V gene: TRBV13
CDR3 length: 15
D gene: TRBD2
clone size: once

CDR3 DNA: TGTGCCAGCAGTGAAGCCTTCCCGGGGGAGGCTGAAGCTTTCTTT
CDR3 protein: CASSEAFPGEAEAFF
J gene: TRBJ1-1
V gene: TRBV2
CDR3 length: 15
D gene: .
clone size: .

CDR3 DNA: TGTGCCAGCAGCCTAACTAGCTTAAGGTACGAGCAGTACTTC
CDR3 protein: CASSLTSLRYEQYF
J gene: TRBJ2-7
V gene: TRBV27
CDR3 length: 14
D gene: .
clone size: .

CDR3 DNA: TGTGCCAGCAGCGATTATGGTGGGAATGAGCAGTTCTTC
CDR3 protein: CASSDYGGNEQFF
J gene: TRBJ2-1
V gene: TRBV7-9
CDR3 length: 13
D gene: .
clone size: .